This T cell receptor beta chain appears in the sequencing data of a study of monozygotic twins with inflammatory bowel disease. Study-wide findings and caveats: In these data, no single strong IBD-associated signal or clonotype received support.

Through template switching, UMIs that included a 6-nucleotide sample barcode were added. TCRdb reprocessed the 5' RACE reads and reports one entry per CDR3 protein, with no DNA. The sample includes under 200,000 distinct CDR3 sequences. The CDR3 consists of 14 residues. Per the germline V gene, CDR1 is SGDLS and CDR2 is YYNGEE. With respect to this clonotype: Antigen unknown.

The specimen was blood. This rearrangement joins TRBV9 to TRBJ1-3; lacking DNA, the TRBD1 call made by TCRdb goes unchecked. This receptor was identified in a human donor with ulcerative colitis or Crohn's disease, or a healthy co-twin of an affected twin (not recorded which). CDR3 loop: CASSVTDRGNTIYF. The full variable domain, with the rest looked up from reference TRBV9 and TRBJ1-3, is DSGVTQTPKHLITATGQRVTLRCSPRSGDLSVYWYQQSLDQGLQFLIQYYNGEERAKGNILERFSAQQFPDLHSELNLSSLELGDSALYFCASSVTDRGNTIYFGEGSWLTVV.